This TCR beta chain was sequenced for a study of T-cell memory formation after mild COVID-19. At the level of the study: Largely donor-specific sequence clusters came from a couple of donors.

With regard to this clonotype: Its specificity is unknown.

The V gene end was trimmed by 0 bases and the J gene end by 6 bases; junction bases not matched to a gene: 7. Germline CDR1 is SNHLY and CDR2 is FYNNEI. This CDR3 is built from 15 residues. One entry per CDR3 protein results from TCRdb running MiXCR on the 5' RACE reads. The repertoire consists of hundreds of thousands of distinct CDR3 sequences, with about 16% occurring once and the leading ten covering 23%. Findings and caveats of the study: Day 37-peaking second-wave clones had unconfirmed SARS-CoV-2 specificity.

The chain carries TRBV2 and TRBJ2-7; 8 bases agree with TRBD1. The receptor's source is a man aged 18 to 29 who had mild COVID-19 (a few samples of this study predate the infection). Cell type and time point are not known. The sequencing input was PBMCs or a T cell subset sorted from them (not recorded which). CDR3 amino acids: CASSEAMAGGGEQYF. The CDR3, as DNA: TGTGCCAGCAGTGAAGCCATGGCAGGGGGCGGCGAGCAGTACTTC.